The clone carrying this T cell receptor beta chain was detected only a few times. This CDR3 comprises 13 residues. The germline CDR1 and CDR2 sequences are SEHNR and FQNEAQ (reference sequence). V was pared by 7 bases and J by 7 bases, with 14 bases between. This record belongs to a study of blood T cell repertoires in COVID-19. On the study more broadly: Some COVID-19 samples were acute and others convalescent; all came from the United States, Italy and Spain. Sample material is recorded as cDNA or gDNA derived from T cells, B-cell-depleted T cells, or PBMCs.

Clones were read by immunoSEQ multiplex PCR, and TCRdb kept only the in-frame ones, dropping some. The profile covers about 180,000 clones, with 70% to 90% appearing a single time and approximately 11% taken by the ten largest. The sequence derives from a human donor with active or convalescent COVID-19. The donor label of this sample is uncertain. Sample: peripheral blood. This chain joins TRBV7-9 and TRBJ1-5, with D perhaps matching TRBD1 (5 bases). The CDR3 protein is CASNPIGEQPQHF. DNA for the CDR3: TGTGCCAGCAACCCGATAGGGGAACAGCCCCAGCATTTT.